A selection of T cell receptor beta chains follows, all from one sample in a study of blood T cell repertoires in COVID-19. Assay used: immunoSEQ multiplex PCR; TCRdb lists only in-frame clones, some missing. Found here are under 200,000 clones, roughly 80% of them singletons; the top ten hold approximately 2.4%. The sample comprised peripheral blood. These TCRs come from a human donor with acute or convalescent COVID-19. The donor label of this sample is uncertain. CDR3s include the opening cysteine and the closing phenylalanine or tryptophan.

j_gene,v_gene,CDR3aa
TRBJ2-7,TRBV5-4,CASTVGGGQGNYEQYF
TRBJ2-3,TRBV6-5,CASSRTGGDTQYF
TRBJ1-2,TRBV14,CASSQDSRGYTF
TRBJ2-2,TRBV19,CASRTPGTGIGGELFF
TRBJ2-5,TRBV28,CASSSRLAGDQETQYF
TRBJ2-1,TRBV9,CASSPRTGQTVGLFF
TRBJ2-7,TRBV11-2,CASSLAQGGAYEQYF
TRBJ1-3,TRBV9,CASSVGPTGVSGNTIYF
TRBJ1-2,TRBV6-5,CASSNGQAGYTF
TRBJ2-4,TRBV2,CASSGASGEKNIQYF
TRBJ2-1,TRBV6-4,CASSVTRNYNEQFF
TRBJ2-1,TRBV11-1,CASSLGRPGDYLEQFF
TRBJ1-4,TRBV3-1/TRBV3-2,CASSQGSNRVGEKLFF
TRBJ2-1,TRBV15,CATSTPPGQDDNEQFF
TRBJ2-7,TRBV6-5,CASSPWTRGYEQYF
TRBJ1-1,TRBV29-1,CSVEKGQGASEAFF
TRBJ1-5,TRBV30,CAWSAGQAQPQHF
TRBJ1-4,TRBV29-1,CSVGGYPTEKLFF
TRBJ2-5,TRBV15,CATSRRGVVGETQYF
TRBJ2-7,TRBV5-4,CASSGRSSPYEQYF
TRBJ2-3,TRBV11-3,CASSRGGTQDTQYF
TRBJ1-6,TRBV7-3,CASSLEGHLSPLHF
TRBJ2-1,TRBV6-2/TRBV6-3,CASSYNREGPIF
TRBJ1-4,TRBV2,CASSENRGREKLFF
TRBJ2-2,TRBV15,CATSTTGSNTGELFF
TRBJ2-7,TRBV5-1,CASSLGQGDEQYF